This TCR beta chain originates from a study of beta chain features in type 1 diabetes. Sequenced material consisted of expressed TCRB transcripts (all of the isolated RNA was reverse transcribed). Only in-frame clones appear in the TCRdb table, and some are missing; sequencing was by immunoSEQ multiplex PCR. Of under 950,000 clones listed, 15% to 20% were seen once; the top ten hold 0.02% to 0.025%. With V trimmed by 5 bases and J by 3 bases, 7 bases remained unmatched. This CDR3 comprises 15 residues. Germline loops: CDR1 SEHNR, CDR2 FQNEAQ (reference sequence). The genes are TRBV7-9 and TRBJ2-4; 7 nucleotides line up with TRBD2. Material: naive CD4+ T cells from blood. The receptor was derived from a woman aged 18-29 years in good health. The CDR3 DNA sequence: TGTGCCAGCAGCCGCGGGACTATAGACAAAAACATTCAGTACTTC. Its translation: CASSRGTIDKNIQYF.